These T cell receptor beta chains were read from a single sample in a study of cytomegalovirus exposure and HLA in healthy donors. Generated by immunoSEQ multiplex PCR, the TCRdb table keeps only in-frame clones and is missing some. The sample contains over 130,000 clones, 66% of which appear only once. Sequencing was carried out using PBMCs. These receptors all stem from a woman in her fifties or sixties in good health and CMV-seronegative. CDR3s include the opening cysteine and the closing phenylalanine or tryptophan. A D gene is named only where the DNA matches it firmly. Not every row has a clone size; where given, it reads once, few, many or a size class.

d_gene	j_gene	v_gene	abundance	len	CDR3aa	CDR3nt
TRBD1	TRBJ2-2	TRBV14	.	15	CASSQGYRGSGELFF	TGTGCCAGCAGCCAGGGGTACAGGGGGTCCGGGGAGCTGTTTTTT
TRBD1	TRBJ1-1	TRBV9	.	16	CASSVAPQGADTEAFF	TGTGCCAGCAGCGTAGCCCCACAGGGGGCCGACACTGAAGCTTTCTTT
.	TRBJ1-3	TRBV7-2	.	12	CASRYSGNTIYF	TGTGCCAGCCGTTATTCGGGAAACACCATATATTTT
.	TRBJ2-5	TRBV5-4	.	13	CASSLATTETQYF	TGTGCCAGCAGCTTGGCGACTACCGAGACCCAGTACTTC
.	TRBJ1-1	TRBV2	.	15	CASSALTATRTEAFF	TGTGCCAGCAGTGCGTTGACAGCTACAAGGACTGAAGCTTTCTTT
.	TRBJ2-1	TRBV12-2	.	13	CASRTTEANEQFF	TGTGCAAGTCGTACGACTGAGGCCAATGAGCAGTTCTTC
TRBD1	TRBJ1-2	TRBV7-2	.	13	CASSPDRWYGYTF	TGTGCCAGCAGCCCGGACAGGTGGTATGGCTACACCTTC
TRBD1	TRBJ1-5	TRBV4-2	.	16	CASSLKGQGGNQPQHF	TGTGCCAGCAGCCTAAAAGGACAGGGTGGCAATCAGCCCCAGCATTTT
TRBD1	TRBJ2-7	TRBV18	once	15	CASSQTGQGGYEQYF	TGTGCCAGCTCCCAAACAGGACAGGGGGGCTACGAGCAGTACTTC
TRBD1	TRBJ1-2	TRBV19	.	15	CASSIRGQGNYGYTF	TGTGCCAGTAGTATAAGGGGACAGGGGAACTATGGCTACACCTTC
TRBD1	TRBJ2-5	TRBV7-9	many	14	CASSFFDREETQYF	TGTGCCAGCAGCTTTTTCGACAGGGAAGAGACCCAGTACTTC
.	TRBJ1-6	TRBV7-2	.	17	CASSLEPPGRGNSPLHF	TGTGCCAGCAGCTTAGAACCCCCGGGGAGGGGTAATTCACCCCTCCACTTT
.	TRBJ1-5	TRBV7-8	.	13	CASSSGSVEPQHF	TGTGCCAGCAGCTCGGGAAGCGTGGAGCCCCAGCATTTT
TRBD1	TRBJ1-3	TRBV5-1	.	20	CASSLVTGGQTPGSGNTIYF	TGCGCCAGCAGCTTGGTGACAGGGGGCCAAACTCCCGGCTCTGGAAACACCATATATTTT
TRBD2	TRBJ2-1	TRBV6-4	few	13	CASSGRLAAEQFF	TGTGCCAGCAGTGGGAGACTAGCGGCTGAGCAGTTCTTC
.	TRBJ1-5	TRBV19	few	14	CASSIDGTGQPQHF	TGTGCCAGTAGTATAGACGGGACTGGACAGCCCCAGCATTTT
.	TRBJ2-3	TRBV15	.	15	CATSGDSSRADTQYF	TGTGCCACCAGCGGGGACTCCTCTCGGGCTGATACGCAGTATTTT
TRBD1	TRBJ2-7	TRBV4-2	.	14	CASSPSGTGYEQYF	TGTGCCAGCAGCCCAAGCGGGACAGGGTACGAGCAGTACTTC
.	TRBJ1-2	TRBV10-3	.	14	CAISESGLYYGYTF	TGTGCCATCAGTGAGTCTGGGCTTTACTATGGCTACACCTTC
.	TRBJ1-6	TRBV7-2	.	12	CASSFPNSPLHF	TGTGCCAGCAGCTTCCCAAATTCACCCCTCCACTTT
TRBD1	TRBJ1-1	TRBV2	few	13	CASGTGVGIQAFF	TGTGCCAGCGGGACAGGGGTGGGGATCCAAGCTTTCTTT
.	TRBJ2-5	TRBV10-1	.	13	CASSGVDQETQYF	TGCGCCAGCAGTGGCGTGGACCAAGAGACCCAGTACTTC
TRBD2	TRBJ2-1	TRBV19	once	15	CASRGGLAGEGEQFF	TGTGCCAGTAGGGGGGGACTAGCGGGAGAAGGGGAGCAGTTCTTC
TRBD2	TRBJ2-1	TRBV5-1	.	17	CASSLLVAGSSYNEQFF	TGCGCCAGCAGCTTGTTAGTAGCGGGGAGCTCCTACAATGAGCAGTTCTTC
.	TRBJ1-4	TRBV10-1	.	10	CASTGEKLFF	TGCGCCAGCACCGGTGAAAAACTGTTTTTT
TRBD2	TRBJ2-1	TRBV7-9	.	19	CASTRRRTSGNFPYNEQFF	TGTGCCAGCACCAGACGGCGGACTAGCGGGAATTTCCCCTACAATGAGCAGTTCTTC
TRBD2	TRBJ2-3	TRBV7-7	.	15	CASARLAGPTDTQYF	TGTGCTAGCGCTAGACTAGCGGGGCCCACAGATACGCAGTATTTT
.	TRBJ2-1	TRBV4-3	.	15	CASSQEGRSYNEQFF	TGCGCCAGCAGCCAAGAGGGCAGATCCTACAATGAGCAGTTCTTC
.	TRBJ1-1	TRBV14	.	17	CASSQDRGRRADTEAFF	TGTGCCAGCAGCCAAGATCGGGGAAGACGGGCCGACACTGAAGCTTTCTTT
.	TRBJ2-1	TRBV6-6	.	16	CASSYHDLSSYNEQFF	TGTGCCAGCAGTTACCATGACTTGAGCTCCTACAATGAGCAGTTCTTC